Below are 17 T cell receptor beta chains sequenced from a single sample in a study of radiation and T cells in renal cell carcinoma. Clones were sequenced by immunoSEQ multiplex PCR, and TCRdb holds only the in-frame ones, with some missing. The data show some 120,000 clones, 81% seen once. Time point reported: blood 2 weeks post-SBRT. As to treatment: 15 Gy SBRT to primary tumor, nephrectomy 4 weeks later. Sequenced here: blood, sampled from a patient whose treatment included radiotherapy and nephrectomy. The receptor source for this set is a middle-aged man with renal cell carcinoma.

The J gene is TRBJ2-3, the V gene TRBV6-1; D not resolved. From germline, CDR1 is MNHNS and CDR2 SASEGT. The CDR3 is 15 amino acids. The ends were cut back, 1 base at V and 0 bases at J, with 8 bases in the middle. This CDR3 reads CASSEETASTDTQYF. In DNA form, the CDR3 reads TGTGCCAGCAGTGAAGAAACAGCCAGCACAGATACGCAGTATTTT.

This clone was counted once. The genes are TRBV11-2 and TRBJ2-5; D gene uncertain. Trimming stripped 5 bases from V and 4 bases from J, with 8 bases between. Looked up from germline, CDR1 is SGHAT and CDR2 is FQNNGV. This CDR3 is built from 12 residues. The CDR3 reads CASSPRLETQYF. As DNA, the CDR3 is TGTGCCAGCAGCCCCCGCCTAGAGACCCAGTACTTC.

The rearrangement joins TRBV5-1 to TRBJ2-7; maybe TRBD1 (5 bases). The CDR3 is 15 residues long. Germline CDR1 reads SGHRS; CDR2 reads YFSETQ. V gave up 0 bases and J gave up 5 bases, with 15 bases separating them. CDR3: CASSLVAAGSDEQYF. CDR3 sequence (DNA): TGCGCCAGCAGCTTGGTCGCTGCAGGGTCGGACGAGCAGTACTTC.

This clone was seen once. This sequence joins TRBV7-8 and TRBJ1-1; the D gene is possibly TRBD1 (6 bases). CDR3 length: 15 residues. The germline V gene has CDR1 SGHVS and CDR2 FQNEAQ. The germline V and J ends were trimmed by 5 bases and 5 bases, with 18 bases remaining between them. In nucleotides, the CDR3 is TGTGCCAGCAGCATCCGACAGGTCCCGGGGACTGAAGCTTTCTTT. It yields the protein CASSIRQVPGTEAFF.

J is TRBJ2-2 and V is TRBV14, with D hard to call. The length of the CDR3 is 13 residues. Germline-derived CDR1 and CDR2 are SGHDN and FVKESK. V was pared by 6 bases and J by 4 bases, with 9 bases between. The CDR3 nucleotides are TGTGCCAGCAGACGGTCTTCCACCGGGGAGCTGTTTTTT. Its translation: CASRRSSTGELFF.

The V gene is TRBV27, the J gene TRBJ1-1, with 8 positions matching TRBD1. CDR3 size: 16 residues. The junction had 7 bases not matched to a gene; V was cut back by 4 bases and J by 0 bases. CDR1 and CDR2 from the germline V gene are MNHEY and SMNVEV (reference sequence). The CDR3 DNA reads TGTGCCAGCAGTTCCGGACAGGGTCGAATGAACACTGAAGCTTTCTTT. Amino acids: CASSSGQGRMNTEAFF.

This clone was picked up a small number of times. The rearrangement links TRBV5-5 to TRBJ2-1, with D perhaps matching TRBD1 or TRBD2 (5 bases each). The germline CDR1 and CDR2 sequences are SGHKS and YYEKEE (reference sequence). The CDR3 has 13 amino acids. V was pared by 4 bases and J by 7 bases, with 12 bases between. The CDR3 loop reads CASSIGTYNEQFF. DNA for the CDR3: TGTGCCAGCAGCATCGGGACGTATAATGAGCAGTTCTTC.

CDR3 sequence reads: CASSQEPGLATTEQFF. The CDR3 nucleotides read TGCGCCAGCAGCCAAGAACCGGGACTAGCGACAACTGAGCAGTTCTTC. The V gene is TRBV4-1, the J gene TRBJ2-1, with 10 bases aligning to TRBD2. V lost 0 bases and J lost 9; bases outside the gene matches: 8. Germline V gene lookup returns CDR1 MGHRA and CDR2 YSYEKL. The CDR3 length is 16 residues.

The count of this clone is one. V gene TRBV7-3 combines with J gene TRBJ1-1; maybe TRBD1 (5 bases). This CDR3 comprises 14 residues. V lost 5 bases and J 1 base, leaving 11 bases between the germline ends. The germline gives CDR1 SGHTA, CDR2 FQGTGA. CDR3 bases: TGTGCCAGCAGCCCACAGGCCTCGAACACTGAAGCTTTCTTT. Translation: CASSPQASNTEAFF.

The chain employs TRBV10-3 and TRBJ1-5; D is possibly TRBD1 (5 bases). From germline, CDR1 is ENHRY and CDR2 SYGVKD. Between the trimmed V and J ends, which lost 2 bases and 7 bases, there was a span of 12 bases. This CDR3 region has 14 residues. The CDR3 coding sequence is TGTGCCATCAGTGAGAGGGGTCTGGGGCAGCCCCAGCATTTT. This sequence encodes CAISERGLGQPQHF.

For the CDR3, the DNA is TGTGCCAGCAGTACAGGATTCACTGAAGCTTTCTTT. This gives the protein CASSTGFTEAFF. This rearrangement joins TRBV6-1 to TRBJ1-1, with a tentative D call TRBD1 (5 bases). The CDR3 runs to 12 residues. Germline CDR1 reads MNHNS; CDR2 reads SASEGT. Between the trimmed V and J ends, which lost 5 bases and 4 bases, there was a span of 8 bases.

The CDR3 region is CASNNLGTGPYEQYF. The DNA of the CDR3 is TGTGCCAGCAATAATCTCGGAACAGGTCCCTACGAGCAGTACTTC. This chain joins TRBV6-1 and TRBJ2-7, with D possibly being TRBD1 (5 bases). Per the germline V gene, CDR1 is MNHNS and CDR2 is SASEGT. V lost 7 bases and J lost 2, with 18 bases in between. The CDR3 is 15 amino acids.

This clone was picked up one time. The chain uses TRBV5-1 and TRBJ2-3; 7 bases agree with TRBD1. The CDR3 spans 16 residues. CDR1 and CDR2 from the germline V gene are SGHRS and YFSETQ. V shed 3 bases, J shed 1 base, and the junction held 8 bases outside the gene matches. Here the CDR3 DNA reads TGCGCCAGCAGCTCTCCGACAGGGCACGGCACAGATACGCAGTATTTT. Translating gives CASSSPTGHGTDTQYF.

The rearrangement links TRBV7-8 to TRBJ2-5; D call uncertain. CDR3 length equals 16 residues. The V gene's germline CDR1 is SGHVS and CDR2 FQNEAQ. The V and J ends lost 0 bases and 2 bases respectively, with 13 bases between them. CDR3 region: CASSLASGRSQETQYF. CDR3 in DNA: TGTGCCAGCAGCTTAGCGTCCGGCAGGTCTCAAGAGACCCAGTACTTC.

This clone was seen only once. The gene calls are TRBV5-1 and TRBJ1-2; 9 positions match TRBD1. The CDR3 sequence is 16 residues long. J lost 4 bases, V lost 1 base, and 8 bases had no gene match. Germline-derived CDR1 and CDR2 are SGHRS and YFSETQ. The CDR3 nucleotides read TGCGCCAGCAGCTTGCAGCCGGGACAGGGATCCTATGGCTACACCTTC. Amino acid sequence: CASSLQPGQGSYGYTF.

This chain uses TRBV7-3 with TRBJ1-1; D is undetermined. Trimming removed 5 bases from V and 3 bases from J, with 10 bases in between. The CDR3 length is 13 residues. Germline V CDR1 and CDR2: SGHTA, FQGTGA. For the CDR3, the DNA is TGTGCCAGCAGCCCCCAAAGTGACACTGAAGCTTTCTTT. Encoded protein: CASSPQSDTEAFF.

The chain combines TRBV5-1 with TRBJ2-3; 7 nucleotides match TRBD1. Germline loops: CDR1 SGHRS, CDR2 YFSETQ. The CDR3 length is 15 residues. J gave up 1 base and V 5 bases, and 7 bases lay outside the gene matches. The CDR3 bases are TGCGCCAGCAGTGAAAGGGACAGCCGCACAGATACGCAGTATTTT. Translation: CASSERDSRTDTQYF.